This T cell receptor (beta chain) was captured in a study of shared clonotypes between healthy human individuals. Across the whole study: CD8 memory received one plate per donor, CD8 naive two, CD4 memory three and CD4 naive three. Study conclusions and caveats: Collection of samples was limited to blood; tissue repertoires likely differ. On the whole, naive subsets had larger estimated richness than memory subsets had.

Regarding this clone: The target antigen is unknown.

Naive-designated CD8 cells lacked CD45RO, were positively enriched for CCR7, and omitted terminally differentiated effector memory CD45RA+ cells. The V gene lost 2 bases and the J gene lost 6 bases, with 13 bases spanning the gap. CDR1 is WSHSY and CDR2 is SAAADI in the germline V gene. The CDR3 extends over 14 amino acids. Deep was the level at which the assay was run. Sequencing was performed with immunoSEQ multiplex PCR; in TCRdb, only in-frame clones are kept and a portion is missing. The sample shows just over 2,000,000 clones, about 95% of them seen only once. The clonotype comes from a man between 18 and 29 years old in good health. Specimen: naive CD8+ T cells sorted from blood. V is TRBV10-2 and J is TRBJ1-2; D call uncertain. The CDR3: CASSEVWLTDGYTF. The CDR3 DNA follows: TGCGCCAGCAGTGAGGTGTGGCTCACAGATGGCTACACCTTC.